Each of the 9 T cell receptor beta chains below was sequenced from the same sample in a study of blood T cells in healthy people across ages. A second PCR, run for roughly 7 to 11 cycles, used a sample-barcoded 5' primer plus a J-beta primer mix. MiXCR, run by TCRdb on the 5' RACE reads, gives a single entry per CDR3 protein. The sample shows 1,500,000 or so distinct CDR3 sequences, under 55% of them seen only once. The specimen sequenced was blood. The receptor set was obtained from a woman aged 18 to 35 in good health.

V is TRBV4-1 and J is TRBJ2-3, with D possibly TRBD2 on 6 matching bases. The CDR3 has 15 residues. V lost 1 base and J lost 5, with 13 bases in between. CDR1 and CDR2 from the germline V gene are MGHRA and YSYEKL. Written as DNA, the CDR3 is TGCGCCAGCAGCCAAGTCCCGAACGGGGGAGATACGCAGTATTTT. Its translation: CASSQVPNGGDTQYF.

A few counts support this clonotype. The chain joins TRBV6-2 or TRBV6-3 to TRBJ2-5; 11 bases map to TRBD2. Germline values: CDR1 MNHEY, CDR2 SVGEGT. The V segment lost 5 bases and the J segment 4 bases; nucleotides outside the gene matches: 6. The CDR3 sequence is 15 residues long. The CDR3: CASSPASGGLETQYF. The CDR3 DNA is TGTGCCAGCAGTCCTGCTAGCGGGGGGTTAGAGACCCAGTACTTC.

This clonotype has a handful of counts. The V and J genes are TRBV4-2 and TRBJ2-5; 10 bases fit TRBD2. The CDR3 covers 17 residues. Germline assignment: CDR1 LGHNA and CDR2 YNFKEQ. V was pared by 0 bases and J by 1 base, with 5 bases of the junction left unmatched. As DNA, the CDR3 is TGTGCCAGCAGCCAAGATGGAGCGGGAGGGACCCAAGAGACCCAGTACTTC. It translates to CASSQDGAGGTQETQYF.

This chain joins TRBV10-3 and TRBJ1-6, with D unclear. Trimming removed 5 bases at V and 9 bases at J, with 8 bases between. Germline V gives CDR1 ENHRY, CDR2 SYGVKD. The CDR3 has 12 amino acids. The CDR3 loop reads CAISPTGSPLHF. For the CDR3, the DNA is TGTGCCATCAGTCCTACCGGTTCACCCCTCCACTTT.

The rearrangement links TRBV20-1 to TRBJ2-1; unclear D gene. V lost 5 bases to trimming and J lost 0 bases, with 11 bases between them. Germline V CDR1 and CDR2: DFQATT, SNEGSKA (reference sequence). The CDR3 contains 14 residues. CDR3 amino acids: CSAYRESSYNEQFF. In DNA form, the CDR3 reads TGCAGTGCTTACAGAGAGAGCTCCTACAATGAGCAGTTCTTC.

The chain links TRBV4-3 to TRBJ2-1; possibly TRBD2 for D (5 bases). CDR1 and CDR2 from the germline V gene are LGHNA and YSLEER. This CDR3 is built from 14 residues. The V end lost 0 bases, the J end lost 7 bases, and 10 bases lay between the germline ends. The CDR3 coding sequence is TGCGCCAGCAGCCAAGAACCGGGAAGAAATGAGCAGTTCTTC. The encoded protein is CASSQEPGRNEQFF.

The count of this clonotype is one. V usage is TRBV2 and J usage is TRBJ2-1; TRBD2 aligns across 8 bases. V shed 2 bases and J 5 bases; nucleotides not matched to a gene: 8. Looked up from germline, CDR1 is SNHLY and CDR2 is FYNNEI. This CDR3 is 16 amino acids long. The CDR3 DNA sequence: TGTGCCAGCAGTGAAAAGGGGACTAGGAGGCACAATGAGCAGTTCTTC. Its translation is CASSEKGTRRHNEQFF. The full variable domain, with the rest looked up from reference TRBV2 and TRBJ2-1, is EPEVTQTPSHQVTQMGQEVILRCVPISNHLYFYWYRQILGQKVEFLVSFYNNEISEKSEIFDDQFSVERPDGSNFTLKIRSTKLEDSAMYFCASSEKGTRRHNEQFFGPGTRLTVL.

This clonotype was seen more than once but under ten times. V is TRBV29-1 and J is TRBJ2-7, with D possibly matching TRBD1 (5 bases). Germline CDR1 is SQVTM and CDR2 is ANQGSEA. The germline V and J ends were trimmed by 6 bases and 3 bases, with 12 bases remaining between them. The CDR3 sequence is 12 residues long. The CDR3 reads CSVEDTSYEQYF. CDR3 bases: TGCAGCGTCGAGGACACAAGCTACGAGCAGTACTTC.

This chain connects TRBV11-2 to TRBJ2-1; TRBD1 is a possible D gene (5 bases). Trimming stripped 4 bases from V and 1 base from J, with 23 bases between. The CDR3 covers 19 residues. In germline, CDR1 is SGHAT, CDR2 FQNNGV. CDR3 nucleotides: TGTGCCAGCAGCTCAATGAGGCAGGACGGTAAGGGGTCCTACAATGAGCAGTTCTTC. As protein: CASSSMRQDGKGSYNEQFF.